These 31 T cell receptor beta chains came from one sample sequenced in a study of T-cell reconstitution after alpha-beta-depleted transplantation in children. Preparation of the TCRbeta library used unique molecular identifiers. TCRdb itself ran the PCR reads through MiXCR, one entry per CDR3 protein. Among 700,000 to 950,000 distinct CDR3 sequences listed, roughly 16% were seen once. The material sequenced was PBMCs, mostly from graft donor cells, taken 360 days after TCRalphabeta/CD19-depleted stem cell transplant. These receptors were obtained from a male patient younger than 18 who had a stem cell transplant for acute lymphoblastic leukemia, so the T cells may come from the graft donor.

This clonotype was seen more than once but under ten times. CDR3 sequence (DNA): TGTGCCAGCAGTCAGGGGAGGATAAACAATGAGCAGTTCTTC. Translated, it gives CASSQGRINNEQFF. J is TRBJ2-1 and V is TRBV2; D may match TRBD1 or TRBD2 (6 bases each). Germline CDR1 reads SNHLY; CDR2 reads FYNNEI. This CDR3 spans 14 amino acids. The V end was cut by 5 bases, the J end by 5 bases, with 13 bases between.

The gene calls are TRBV5-1 and TRBJ2-7; TRBD1 matches at 7 bases. V shed 4 bases and J 1 base; nucleotides not matched to a gene: 11. This CDR3 is built from 16 residues. Germline V gene sequence: CDR1 SGHRS, CDR2 YFSETQ. The CDR3 region has the DNA TGCGCCAGCAGCGGCGACCCTCGGGACAGATCCTACGAGCAGTACTTC. This codes for CASSGDPRDRSYEQYF.

V and J are TRBV10-3 and TRBJ2-1; 8 positions agree with TRBD1. The V gene's germline CDR1 is ENHRY and CDR2 SYGVKD. This CDR3 region has 15 residues. The V and J ends lost 2 bases and 7 bases, in that order; junction bases with no gene match: 7. CDR3: CAISEQGASANEQFF. The DNA of the CDR3 is TGTGCCATCAGTGAGCAGGGGGCTAGCGCGAATGAGCAGTTCTTC.

The rearrangement uses TRBV4-1 and TRBJ2-7; 9 bases agree with TRBD2. Germline CDR1 reads MGHRA; CDR2 reads YSYEKL. Trimming took 3 bases from V and 5 from J; bases not matched to a gene: 14. The CDR3 is 17 amino acids. The CDR3 loop reads CASSHPLQREDPHEQYF. In DNA, the CDR3 is TGCGCCAGCAGCCATCCTCTCCAGCGGGAGGACCCACACGAGCAGTACTTC.

The CDR3 loop reads CSASSGIRRETQYF. The CDR3 DNA follows: TGCAGTGCTAGTTCGGGCATCCGCCGGGAGACCCAGTACTTC. V gene TRBV20-1 combines with J gene TRBJ2-5; D not certain. CDR1 is DFQATT, CDR2 SNEGSKA, per germline (reference sequence). CDR3 length: 14 amino acids. V was pared by 3 bases and J by 5 bases, with 16 bases between.

This clonotype appeared a few times. The V gene is TRBV5-1, the J gene TRBJ2-5; D call uncertain. Trimming took 6 bases from V and 5 from J, leaving 17 bases between them. The CDR3 extends over 14 amino acids. Germline V gives CDR1 SGHRS, CDR2 YFSETQ. CDR3 sequence reads: CASTPGGASETQYF. The CDR3 nucleotides read TGCGCCAGCACCCCCGGCGGAGCCTCGGAGACCCAGTACTTC.

This clonotype was counted many times. This chain links TRBV5-1 with TRBJ2-2, with 7 bases that match TRBD2. The CDR3 spans 13 residues. Germline CDR1 SGHRS, CDR2 YFSETQ. V lost 4 bases and J lost 5; bases outside the gene matches: 2. Here the CDR3 reads CASSGRGTGELFF. CDR3 coding DNA: TGCGCCAGCAGCGGGAGGGGAACCGGGGAGCTGTTTTTT.

The V gene is TRBV11-3, the J gene TRBJ2-1, with TRBD2 as a possible D gene (6 bases). Per the germline V gene, CDR1 is SGHNT and CDR2 is YENEEA. The CDR3 extends over 15 amino acids. The V end was cut by 5 bases, the J end by 7 bases, with 18 bases between. CDR3 sequence (DNA): TGTGCCAGCAGCAAAGGACACCGGGGGAAGAATGAGCAGTTCTTC. Translation gives CASSKGHRGKNEQFF.

This clonotype was detected many times. In DNA form, the CDR3 reads TGTGCCAGCACCTGGGACAGGGGGCCGTTCTCTGGAAACACCATATATTTT. Protein sequence: CASTWDRGPFSGNTIYF. J is TRBJ1-3 and V is TRBV12-3 or TRBV12-4; 12 nucleotides align to TRBD1. The CDR3 has 17 amino acids. The junction had 7 bases not matched to a gene; V was cut back by 7 bases and J by 0 bases.

This clonotype was seen a few times. V is TRBV5-6 and J is TRBJ1-6; perhaps TRBD1 as D (5 bases). Germline V gene sequence: CDR1 SGHDT, CDR2 YYEEEE. The CDR3 runs to 15 residues. V gave up 4 bases and J gave up 7 bases, with 15 bases separating them. The CDR3 region is CASSTGPEGNSPLHF. Written as DNA, the CDR3 is TGTGCCAGCAGCACCGGACCCGAGGGGAATTCACCCCTCCACTTT.

The J gene is TRBJ2-7, the V gene TRBV13, with D possibly matching TRBD2 (6 bases). Germline loops: CDR1 PRHDT, CDR2 FYEKMQ (reference sequence). The V and J ends lost 0 bases and 2 bases respectively, with 8 bases between them. This CDR3 comprises 14 residues. Written as DNA, the CDR3 is TGTGCCAGCAGCTTAGGGCGGAGGGCCTACGAGCAGTACTTC. Translating gives CASSLGRRAYEQYF.

In this sample, this clonotype turned up a few times. This rearrangement joins TRBV6-5 to TRBJ2-1; 12 bases line up with TRBD1. V trimming: 8 bases; J trimming: 9 bases; junction bases outside the gene matches: 8. CDR1 and CDR2 (germline): MNHEY, SVGAGI. This CDR3 comprises 14 residues. The chain's CDR3 is CASRSPGQGAEQFF. In DNA form, the CDR3 reads TGTGCCAGCCGATCTCCGGGACAGGGGGCTGAGCAGTTCTTC.

This chain connects TRBV11-2 to TRBJ1-2; D is uncertain. This CDR3 is 13 amino acids long. The germline gives CDR1 SGHAT, CDR2 FQNNGV. The V end lost 5 bases, the J end lost 3 bases, and 10 bases lay between the germline ends. The CDR3, as DNA: TGTGCCAGCAGCCCAGCCATTTACTATGGCTACACCTTC. This translates into CASSPAIYYGYTF. Together with reference TRBV11-2 and TRBJ1-2, the CDR3 gives the full variable domain: EAGVAQSPRYKIIEKRQSVAFWCNPISGHATLYWYQQILGQGPKLLIQFQNNGVVDDSQLPKDRFSAERLKGVDSTLKIQPAKLEDSAVYLCASSPAIYYGYTFGSGTRLTVV.

This clonotype was seen ten or more times. J is TRBJ2-2 and V is TRBV15; D is unresolved. This CDR3 is 15 amino acids long. The germline V and J ends were trimmed by 0 bases and 1 base, with 6 bases remaining between them. Germline V gene lookup returns CDR1 LNHNV and CDR2 YYDKDF (reference sequence). The CDR3 loop reads CATSRDGLNTGELFF. As DNA, the CDR3 is TGTGCCACCAGCAGAGATGGTCTGAACACCGGGGAGCTGTTTTTT.

This clonotype was counted between two and nine times. The chain employs TRBV11-2 and TRBJ2-3; TRBD2 agrees at 9 bases. This CDR3 is built from 15 residues. CDR1 SGHAT and CDR2 FQNNGV come from the germline V gene. V shed 5 bases and J 4 bases; nucleotides not matched to a gene: 7. CDR3 residues: CASSPIAGVSDTQYF. The CDR3 DNA reads TGTGCCAGCAGCCCTATAGCGGGAGTTTCAGATACGCAGTATTTT. Full variable domain (outside the CDR3, taken from reference TRBV11-2 and TRBJ2-3): EAGVAQSPRYKIIEKRQSVAFWCNPISGHATLYWYQQILGQGPKLLIQFQNNGVVDDSQLPKDRFSAERLKGVDSTLKIQPAKLEDSAVYLCASSPIAGVSDTQYFGPGTRLTVL.

This clonotype was recorded a few times. The chain links TRBV12-3 or TRBV12-4 to TRBJ2-1; 11 bases map to TRBD2. The trim removed 6 bases at V and 4 bases at J, leaving 8 bases unmatched. This CDR3 has 16 amino acids. The CDR3 loop reads CASRKKGTSGYNEQFF. CDR3 coding DNA: TGTGCCAGCAGAAAAAAAGGGACTAGCGGTTACAATGAGCAGTTCTTC.

The CDR3 loop is CASSHHPYEQYF. The CDR3 DNA reads as TGTGCCAGCAGTCACCACCCCTACGAGCAGTACTTC. V and J are TRBV27 and TRBJ2-7, with D unclear. The germline gives CDR1 MNHEY, CDR2 SMNVEV (reference sequence). The CDR3 extends over 12 amino acids. Trimming took off 5 bases at V and 2 bases at J, with 7 bases between the two ends.

This clonotype was observed a handful of times. This chain joins TRBV27 and TRBJ2-5; D unclear. CDR3 length: 13 amino acids. Germline CDR1 reads MNHEY; CDR2 reads SMNVEV (reference sequence). V was clipped by 6 bases and J by 0 bases, with 8 bases between them. In DNA, the CDR3 is TGTGCCAGCAGGCCCCGTTACCAAGAGACCCAGTACTTC. Residues: CASRPRYQETQYF.

This clonotype was detected a few times. The J gene is TRBJ2-7, the V gene TRBV7-3, with 9 bases fitting TRBD1. The CDR3 extends over 13 amino acids. In germline, CDR1 is SGHTA, CDR2 FQGTGA. Germline trimming cut 8 bases from V and 6 bases from J; bases unmatched to any gene: 8. Here the CDR3 reads CASSGTGSGEQYF. CDR3 bases: TGTGCCAGCTCGGGGACAGGGAGTGGCGAGCAGTACTTC.

The chain carries TRBV3-1 and TRBJ1-1; 8 bases fit TRBD1. CDR1 and CDR2 (germline): LGHDT, YNNKEL (reference sequence). V shed 6 bases, J shed 0 bases, and the junction held 6 bases outside the gene matches. The CDR3 is made up of 15 amino acids. The CDR3 spells CASRTGVNVNTEAFF. Here the CDR3 DNA reads TGTGCCAGCAGGACAGGGGTGAACGTGAACACTGAAGCTTTCTTT.

This chain joins TRBV2 and TRBJ2-3; a possible D gene is TRBD2 (6 bases). Deletions cut 4 bases from V and 2 bases from J, with 22 bases between. CDR1 is SNHLY and CDR2 is FYNNEI in the germline V gene. The CDR3 extends over 18 amino acids. The CDR3 loop is CASSGLFGSGAFTDTQYF. CDR3 sequence (DNA): TGTGCCAGCAGTGGCCTGTTCGGTAGCGGAGCATTCACAGATACGCAGTATTTT.

The rearrangement links TRBV7-8 to TRBJ2-7; 11 bases map to TRBD2. The CDR3 covers 16 residues. V gave up 7 bases and J gave up 6 bases; unmatched junction bases: 14. Germline V gene sequence: CDR1 SGHVS, CDR2 FQNEAQ. Here the CDR3 reads CASIATPGSGRVEQYF. In DNA, the CDR3 is TGTGCCAGCATTGCGACTCCTGGTAGCGGGAGGGTCGAGCAGTACTTC.

This chain links TRBV19 with TRBJ2-4; 7 nucleotides agree with TRBD2. CDR3 length: 17 amino acids. From germline, CDR1 is LNHDA and CDR2 SQIVND (reference sequence). The V and J ends lost 1 base and 0 bases, in that order; junction bases with no gene match: 6. The CDR3 is CASSIAASGLAKNIQYF. The CDR3 bases are TGTGCCAGTAGTATAGCCGCTAGCGGTTTAGCCAAAAACATTCAGTACTTC.

This chain uses TRBV7-9 with TRBJ2-7; D uncertain. Germline V CDR1 and CDR2: SEHNR, FQNEAQ (reference sequence). The CDR3 is made up of 14 amino acids. V was pared by 0 bases and J by 3 bases, with 9 bases between. CDR3 nucleotide sequence: TGTGCCAGCAGCTTAGCCACAGAATACTACGAGCAGTACTTC. Its protein product is CASSLATEYYEQYF.

This clonotype was seen more than once but under ten times. The chain is built from TRBV29-1 and TRBJ1-6, with 9 bases matching TRBD1. The trim removed 7 bases at V and 9 bases at J, leaving 7 bases unmatched. CDR3 length equals 13 residues. Germline lookup yields CDR1 SQVTM and CDR2 ANQGSEA. The CDR3 DNA is TGCAGCGCTGCGGACAGGGGCGGTTCACCCCTCCACTTT. Translating it yields CSAADRGGSPLHF.

The J gene is TRBJ2-7, the V gene TRBV28; 10 bases are a match to TRBD1. V lost 2 bases to trimming and J lost 4 bases; unmatched junction nucleotides: 8. The CDR3 has 16 residues. Germline V gene lookup returns CDR1 MDHEN and CDR2 SYDVKM. CDR3 DNA: TGTGCCAGCAGTTTAGGAACCGGGACAGGGGCTTACGAGCAGTACTTC. Its protein is CASSLGTGTGAYEQYF.

This clonotype turned up a few times. The chain has TRBV7-9 and TRBJ2-5; D perhaps matches TRBD2 (6 bases). CDR3 length: 16 residues. With 2 bases removed from V and 1 base from J, the gap between germline ends came to 14 bases. Germline V CDR1 and CDR2: SEHNR, FQNEAQ (reference sequence). The CDR3 bases are TGTGCCAGCAGCTTAACTGACGCGGGAATCCAAGAGACCCAGTACTTC. Protein sequence: CASSLTDAGIQETQYF.

The chain carries TRBV15 and TRBJ2-1; possible D gene TRBD2, 5 bases. CDR1 is LNHNV, CDR2 YYDKDF, per germline (reference sequence). This CDR3 has 16 amino acids. Trimming removed 1 base from V and 1 base from J, with 11 bases in between. CDR3 bases: TGTGCCACCAGCAGAGGGAGCGGAATTTCCTACAATGAGCAGTTCTTC. Its translation is CATSRGSGISYNEQFF.

The sample holds many counts of this clonotype. The V gene is TRBV7-6, the J gene TRBJ2-2; D is uncertain. CDR1 is SGHVS and CDR2 is FNYEAQ in the germline V gene. The germline V and J ends were trimmed by 4 bases and 9 bases, with 6 bases remaining between them. CDR3 size: 11 residues. CDR3 DNA: TGTGCCAGCAGCTCCTCCCGGGAGCTGTTTTTT. This encodes CASSSSRELFF.

The chain links TRBV6-1 to TRBJ2-1, with TRBD2 matching over 11 bases. Germline V gives CDR1 MNHNS, CDR2 SASEGT. This CDR3 has 15 amino acids. V lost 3 bases to trimming and J lost 8 bases; unmatched junction nucleotides: 6. In nucleotides, the CDR3 is TGTGCCAGCAGTGAGGTTGCACTAGCGGGAGATGAGCAGTTCTTC. As protein: CASSEVALAGDEQFF.

The chain recombines TRBV10-3 with TRBJ2-5; D possibly corresponds to TRBD2 (6 bases). V was clipped by 3 bases and J by 2 bases, with 19 bases between them. Germline V gene lookup returns CDR1 ENHRY and CDR2 SYGVKD. This CDR3 region has 17 residues. The CDR3 region has the DNA TGTGCCATCAGTGAAGATATCGGAGCGGGTGGACAAGAGACCCAGTACTTC. It encodes CAISEDIGAGGQETQYF.